This T cell receptor beta chain was profiled in a study of T cell responses to AZD1222 COVID-19 vaccine. Libraries were prepared by immunoSEQ multiplex PCR; TCRdb keeps only in-frame clonotypes and omits some of them. The sample lists 80,000 to 95,000 clones; roughly 94% were seen once. Regarding this clone: Its antigen remains unknown.

General observations from the study: Elevations in Spike-specific TCR breadth and depth followed administration of two AZD1222 doses. Epitopes outside B.1.351 and B.1.1.7 mutated regions reportedly drew nearly half of spike TCRs.

CDR1 and CDR2 from the germline V gene are MDHEN and SYDVKM. This CDR3 has 13 amino acids. J was trimmed by 7 bases and V by 4 bases; bases with no gene match: 5. The chain joins TRBV28 to TRBJ1-2; 8 bases agree with TRBD1. The TCR originated in an adult in good health. The material sequenced was peripheral blood, taken on day 0 of AZD1222 vaccination. CDR3 amino acids: CASSSGGTGGYTF. The CDR3 bases are TGTGCCAGCAGTTCCGGCGGGACAGGTGGCTACACCTTC.